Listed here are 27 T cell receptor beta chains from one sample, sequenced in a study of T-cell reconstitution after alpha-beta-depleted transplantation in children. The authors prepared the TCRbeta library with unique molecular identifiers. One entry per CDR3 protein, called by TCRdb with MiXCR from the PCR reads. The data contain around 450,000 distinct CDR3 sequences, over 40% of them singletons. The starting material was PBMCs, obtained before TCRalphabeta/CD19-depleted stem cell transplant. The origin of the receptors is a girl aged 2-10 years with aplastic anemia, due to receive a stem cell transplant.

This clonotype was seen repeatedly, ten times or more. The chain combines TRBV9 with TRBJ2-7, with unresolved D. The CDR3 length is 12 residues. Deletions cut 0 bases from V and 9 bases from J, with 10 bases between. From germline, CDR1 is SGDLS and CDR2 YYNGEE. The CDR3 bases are TGTGCCAGCAGCGTAGATAACGCCCGGCAGTACTTC. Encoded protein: CASSVDNARQYF.

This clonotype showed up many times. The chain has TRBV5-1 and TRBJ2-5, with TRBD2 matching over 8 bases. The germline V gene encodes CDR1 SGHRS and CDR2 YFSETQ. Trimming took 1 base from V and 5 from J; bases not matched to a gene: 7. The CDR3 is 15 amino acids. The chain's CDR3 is CASSLTSIAGETQYF. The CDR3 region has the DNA TGCGCCAGCAGCTTGACTAGTATAGCGGGGGAGACCCAGTACTTC. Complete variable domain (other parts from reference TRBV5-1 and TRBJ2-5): KAGVTQTPRYLIKTRGQQVTLSCSPISGHRSVSWYQQTPGQGLQFLFEYFSETQRNKGNFPGRFSGRQFSNSRSEMNVSTLELGDSALYLCASSLTSIAGETQYFGPGTRLLVL.

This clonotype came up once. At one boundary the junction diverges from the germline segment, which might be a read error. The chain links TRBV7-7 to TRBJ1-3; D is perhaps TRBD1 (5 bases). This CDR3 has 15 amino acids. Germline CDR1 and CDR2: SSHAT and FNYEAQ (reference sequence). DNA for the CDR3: TGTGCTAGCAGCTTCGGGGGGAAGGAGCGACACACCATATATTTT. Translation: CASSFGGKERHTIYF.

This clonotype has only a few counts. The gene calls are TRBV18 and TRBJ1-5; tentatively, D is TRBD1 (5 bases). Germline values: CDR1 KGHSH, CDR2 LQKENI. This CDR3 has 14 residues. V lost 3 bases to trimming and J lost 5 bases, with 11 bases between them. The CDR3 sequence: CASSPQGVYQPQHF. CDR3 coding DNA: TGTGCCAGCTCACCGCAGGGAGTCTATCAGCCCCAGCATTTT.

CDR3 bases: TGCAGCGTCAAACGGGTAGCGGGAGGGTCCTACAATGAGCAGTTCTTC. It yields the protein CSVKRVAGGSYNEQFF. The rearrangement uses TRBV29-1 and TRBJ2-1; 11 bases align to TRBD2. V lost 6 bases to trimming and J lost 1 base; unmatched junction nucleotides: 8. Per the germline V gene, CDR1 is SQVTM and CDR2 is ANQGSEA. The CDR3 runs to 16 residues.

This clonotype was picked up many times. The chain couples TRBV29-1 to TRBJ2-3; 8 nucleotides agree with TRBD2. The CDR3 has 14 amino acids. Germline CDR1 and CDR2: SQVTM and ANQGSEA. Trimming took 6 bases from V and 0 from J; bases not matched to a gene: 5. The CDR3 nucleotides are TGCAGCGTGGCTAGCGGGCTGAGCACAGATACGCAGTATTTT. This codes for CSVASGLSTDTQYF.

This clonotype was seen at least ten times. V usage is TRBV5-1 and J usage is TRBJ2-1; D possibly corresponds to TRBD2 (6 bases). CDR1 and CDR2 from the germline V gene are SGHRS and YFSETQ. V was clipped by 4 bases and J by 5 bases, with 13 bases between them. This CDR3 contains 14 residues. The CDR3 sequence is CASSPGVPHNEQFF. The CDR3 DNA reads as TGCGCCAGCAGCCCGGGAGTGCCCCACAATGAGCAGTTCTTC.

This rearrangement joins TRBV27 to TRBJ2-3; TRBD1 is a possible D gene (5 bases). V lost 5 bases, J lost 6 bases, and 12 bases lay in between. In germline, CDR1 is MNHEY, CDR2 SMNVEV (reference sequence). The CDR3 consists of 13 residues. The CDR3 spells CASSLIRVDTQYF. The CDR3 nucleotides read TGTGCCAGCAGTCTGATCAGGGTCGATACGCAGTATTTT.

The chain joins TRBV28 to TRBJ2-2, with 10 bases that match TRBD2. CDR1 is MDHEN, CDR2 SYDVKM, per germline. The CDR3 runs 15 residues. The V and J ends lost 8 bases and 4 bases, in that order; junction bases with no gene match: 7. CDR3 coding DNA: TGTGCCAGCGGCTCTAGCGGGAGAGCCACCGGGGAGCTGTTTTTT. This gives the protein CASGSSGRATGELFF.

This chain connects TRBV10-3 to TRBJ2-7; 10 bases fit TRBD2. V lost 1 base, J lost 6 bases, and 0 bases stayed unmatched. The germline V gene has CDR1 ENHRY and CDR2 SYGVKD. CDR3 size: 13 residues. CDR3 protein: CAISELAGGEQYF. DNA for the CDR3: TGTGCCATCAGTGAGTTAGCGGGAGGCGAGCAGTACTTC.

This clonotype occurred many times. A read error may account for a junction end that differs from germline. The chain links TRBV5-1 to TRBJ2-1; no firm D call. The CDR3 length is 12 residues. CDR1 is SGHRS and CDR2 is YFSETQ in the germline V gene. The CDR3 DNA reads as TGTGCCAGCAGCTTACAAGGAAATGAGCAGTTCTTC. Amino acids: CASSLQGNEQFF.

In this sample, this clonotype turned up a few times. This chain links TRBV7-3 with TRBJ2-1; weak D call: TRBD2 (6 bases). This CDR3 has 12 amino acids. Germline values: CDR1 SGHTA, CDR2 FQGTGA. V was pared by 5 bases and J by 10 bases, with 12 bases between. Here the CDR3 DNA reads TGTGCCAGCAGCCCGTATAGCGGCGAGCAGTTCTTC. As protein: CASSPYSGEQFF.

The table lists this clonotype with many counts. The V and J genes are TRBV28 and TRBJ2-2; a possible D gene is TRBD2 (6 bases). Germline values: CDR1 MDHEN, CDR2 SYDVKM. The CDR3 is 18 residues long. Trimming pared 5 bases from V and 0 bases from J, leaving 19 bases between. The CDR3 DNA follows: TGTGCCAGCAGTCTCGGGACTCGGGAACTTCCGAACACCGGGGAGCTGTTTTTT. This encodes CASSLGTRELPNTGELFF.

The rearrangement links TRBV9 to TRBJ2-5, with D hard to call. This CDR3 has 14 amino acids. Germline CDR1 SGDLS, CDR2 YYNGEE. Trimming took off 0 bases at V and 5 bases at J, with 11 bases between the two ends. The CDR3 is CASSVASITETQYF. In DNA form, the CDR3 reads TGTGCCAGCAGCGTAGCGAGCATTACGGAGACCCAGTACTTC.

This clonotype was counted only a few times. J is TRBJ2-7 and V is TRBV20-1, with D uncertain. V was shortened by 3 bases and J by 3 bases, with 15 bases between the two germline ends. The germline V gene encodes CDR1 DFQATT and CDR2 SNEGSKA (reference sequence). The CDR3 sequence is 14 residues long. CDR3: CSARWGRQVYEQYF. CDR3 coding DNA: TGCAGTGCTAGGTGGGGAAGGCAGGTCTACGAGCAGTACTTC.

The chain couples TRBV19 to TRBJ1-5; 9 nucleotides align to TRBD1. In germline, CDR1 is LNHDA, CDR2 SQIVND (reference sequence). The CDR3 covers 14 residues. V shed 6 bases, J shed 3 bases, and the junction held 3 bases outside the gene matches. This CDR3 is CASSTGGNNQPQHF. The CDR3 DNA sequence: TGTGCCAGTAGCACAGGGGGCAACAATCAGCCCCAGCATTTT.

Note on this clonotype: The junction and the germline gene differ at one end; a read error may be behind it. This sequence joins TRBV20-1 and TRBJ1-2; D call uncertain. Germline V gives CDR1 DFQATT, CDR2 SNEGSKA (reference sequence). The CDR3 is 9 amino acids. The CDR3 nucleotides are TGCAGTGCTATCTATGGCTACCCCTTC. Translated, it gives CSAIYGYPF.

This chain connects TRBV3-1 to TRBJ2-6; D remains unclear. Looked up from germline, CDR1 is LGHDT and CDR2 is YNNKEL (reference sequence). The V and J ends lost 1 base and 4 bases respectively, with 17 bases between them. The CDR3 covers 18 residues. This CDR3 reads CASSQGHSDQWGANVLTF. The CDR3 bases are TGTGCCAGCAGCCAAGGGCACTCCGACCAGTGGGGGGCCAACGTCCTGACTTTC.

CDR3 region: CASSWGRLSGANVLTF. The CDR3 DNA follows: TGTGCCAGCAGTTGGGGAAGGCTCTCTGGGGCCAACGTCCTGACTTTC. This sequence joins TRBV28 and TRBJ2-6; D not certain. Germline V gene lookup returns CDR1 MDHEN and CDR2 SYDVKM. V shed 4 bases and J shed 0 bases, with 10 bases lying between them. CDR3 length: 16 amino acids.

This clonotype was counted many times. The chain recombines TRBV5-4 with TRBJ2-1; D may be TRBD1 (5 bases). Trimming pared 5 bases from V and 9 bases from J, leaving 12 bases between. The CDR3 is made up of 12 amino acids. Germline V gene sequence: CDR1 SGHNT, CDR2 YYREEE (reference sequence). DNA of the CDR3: TGTGCCAGCAGTCGGGCTAGGGGTGAGCAGTTCTTC. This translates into CASSRARGEQFF.

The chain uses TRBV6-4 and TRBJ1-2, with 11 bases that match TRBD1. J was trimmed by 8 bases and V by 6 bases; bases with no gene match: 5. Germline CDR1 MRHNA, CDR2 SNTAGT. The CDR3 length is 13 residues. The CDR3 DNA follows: TGTGCCAGCAGGGGACAGGGGGTGAGCGGCTACACCTTC. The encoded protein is CASRGQGVSGYTF.

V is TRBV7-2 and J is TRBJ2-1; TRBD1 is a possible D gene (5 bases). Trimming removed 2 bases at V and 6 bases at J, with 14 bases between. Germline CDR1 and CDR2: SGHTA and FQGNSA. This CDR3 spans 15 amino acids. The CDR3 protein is CASSLTAGMGNEQFF. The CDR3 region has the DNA TGTGCCAGCAGCTTAACGGCAGGGATGGGCAATGAGCAGTTCTTC.

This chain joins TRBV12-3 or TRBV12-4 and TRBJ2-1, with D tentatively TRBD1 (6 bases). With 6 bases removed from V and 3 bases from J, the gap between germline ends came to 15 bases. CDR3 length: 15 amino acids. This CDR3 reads CASSPDSGLYNEQFF. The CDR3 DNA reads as TGTGCCAGCAGCCCGGACAGTGGGCTCTACAATGAGCAGTTCTTC.

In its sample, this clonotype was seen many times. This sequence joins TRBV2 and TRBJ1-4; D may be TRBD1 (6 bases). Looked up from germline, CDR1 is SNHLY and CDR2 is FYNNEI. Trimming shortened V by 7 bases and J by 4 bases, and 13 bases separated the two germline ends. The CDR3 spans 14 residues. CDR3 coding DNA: TGTGCCAGCAAGACGGGGGCGAATAATGAAAAACTGTTTTTT. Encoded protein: CASKTGANNEKLFF.

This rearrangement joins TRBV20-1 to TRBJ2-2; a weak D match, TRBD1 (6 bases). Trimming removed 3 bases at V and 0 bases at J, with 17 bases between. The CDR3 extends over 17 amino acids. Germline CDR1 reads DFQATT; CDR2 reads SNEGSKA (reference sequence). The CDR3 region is CSASRADRFSNTGELFF. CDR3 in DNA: TGCAGTGCTAGTAGAGCCGACAGGTTCTCGAACACCGGGGAGCTGTTTTTT.

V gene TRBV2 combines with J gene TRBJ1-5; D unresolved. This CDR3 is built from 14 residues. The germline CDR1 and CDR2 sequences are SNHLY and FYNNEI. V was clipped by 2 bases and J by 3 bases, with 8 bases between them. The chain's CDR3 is CASSERGLNQPQHF. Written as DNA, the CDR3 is TGTGCCAGCAGTGAACGCGGCCTCAATCAGCCCCAGCATTTT.

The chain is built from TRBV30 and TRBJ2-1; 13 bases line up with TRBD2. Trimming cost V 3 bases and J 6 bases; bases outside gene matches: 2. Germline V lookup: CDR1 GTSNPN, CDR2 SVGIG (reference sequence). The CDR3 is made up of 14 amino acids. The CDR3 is CAWRTSGRLNEQFF. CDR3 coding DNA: TGTGCCTGGAGGACTAGCGGGAGGCTCAATGAGCAGTTCTTC.